This T cell receptor (beta chain) was sequenced for a study of T-cell memory formation after mild COVID-19. Study-level findings and limits: SARS-CoV-2 specificity was not confirmed for second-wave clones peaking on day 37. The study found contracting CD4+ clones mainly in CM and EM and contracting CD8+ clones in EMRA.

This clonotype was seen a handful of times. Its specificity is unknown. Constant-segment primers were used for 5'RACE, and the resulting TCR alpha and TCR beta cDNA libraries carried sample barcodes and UMIs. One entry per CDR3 protein results from TCRdb running MiXCR on the 5' RACE reads. In the table there are around 200,000 distinct CDR3 sequences, around 30% of which are singletons. The clonotype was recovered from an adult woman who had mild COVID-19 (a few samples of this study predate the infection). Cell type and time point are not known. Material for sequencing was PBMCs or a T cell subset sorted from them (not recorded which).

In nucleotides, the CDR3 is TGTGCCAGCAGCTTAGTCAGGTGGCGGGAGGACTACGAGCAGTACTTC. This translates into CASSLVRWREDYEQYF. V and J are TRBV7-9 and TRBJ2-7; 8 bases agree with TRBD2. This CDR3 contains 16 residues. Germline V gives CDR1 SEHNR, CDR2 FQNEAQ (reference sequence). V shed 1 base and J 3 bases; nucleotides not matched to a gene: 8.